The present entry profiles one T cell receptor beta chain with its context. The sample is drawn from a study of blood T cell repertoires in COVID-19. Some clones are missing from TCRdb's copy, which holds only in-frame ones; the method was immunoSEQ multiplex PCR. Here the sample spans fewer than 110,000 clones, approximately 88% being singletons. V lost 3 bases, J lost 1 base, and 8 bases lay in between. Per the germline V gene, CDR1 is SQVTM and CDR2 is ANQGSEA. The CDR3 length is 13 residues. Specimen: peripheral blood. This TCR was sampled from an older woman with acute or convalescent COVID-19. This chain joins TRBV29-1 and TRBJ2-3, with D unresolved. CDR3 in amino acids: CSVDRARTDTQYF. The CDR3 bases are TGCAGCGTTGATCGAGCCCGCACAGATACGCAGTATTTT.